This record looks at one T cell receptor (beta chain) sequence and its context. The entry originates in a study of T cells in tuberculosis. The wider study: CD1B tetramers identified T cells specific for mycobacterial lipid GMM. Study conclusions and caveats: T cells binding CD1B-GMM tetramer weakly possibly escaped the sort.

No alpha-beta pairing information exists for these sequences. Sequencing was performed with immunoSEQ multiplex PCR; in TCRdb, only in-frame clones are kept and a portion is missing. The table includes roughly 92,000 clones, about nine tenths detected once. Sorting used thawed, overnight-rested PBMC stained with anti-CD3, a viability dye and GMM-loaded CD1B tetramer. C32 glucose monomycolate from Rhodococcus equi was loaded onto the CD1B tetramers. Each donor contributed 80,000 to 100,000 sorted tetramer-negative cells. The CDR3 extends over 13 amino acids. Trimming shortened V by 2 bases and J by 2 bases, and 7 bases separated the two germline ends. Germline CDR1 reads SGHNT; CDR2 reads YYREEE (reference sequence).

The chain has TRBV5-4 and TRBJ2-5, with D perhaps matching TRBD2 (5 bases). This sequence was found in an adult woman with latent tuberculosis. What was sequenced was CD1b-GMM tetramer-negative cells sorted from PBMCs. CDR3 sequence (DNA): TGTGCCAGCAGCTTTCCGGGGCAAGAGACCCAGTACTTC. Translating it yields CASSFPGQETQYF.